This T cell receptor beta chain was retrieved from a study of persistence of HIV-infected CD4 T cells. Study observations and caveats: Compared with CD3/CD28-stimulated cells, CMV- and Gag-responding cells showed lower TCRbeta richness. Antigen-responding cells were enriched for degenerate expanded CDR3beta sequences.

This clone has just one count. The antigen is not known. CDR1 MNHEY and CDR2 SVGAGI come from the germline V gene. V shed 7 bases and J shed 4 bases, with 13 bases lying between them. CDR3 length: 13 residues. Anti-CD3/anti-CD28 beads served as a nonspecific positive control stimulus. Sorting selected CD4+ T cells upregulating both CD40 ligand and CD69. Donors had CD4+ T cell counts above 400 cells/uL and were CMV-seropositive. The libraries were made with immunoSEQ version 4 in survey mode. The data were produced by immunoSEQ multiplex PCR, yet TCRdb's version contains in-frame clones alone and is incomplete. The top ten hold just over 1% of the sample, which has under 45,000 clones, about 89% seen once.

The material sequenced was CD4+ T cells sorted from PBMCs after roughly 17-hour stimulation, taken from a patient who received antiretroviral therapy. V and J are TRBV6-5 and TRBJ1-2; possible D gene TRBD1, 5 bases. The clonotype was recovered from an adult man with HIV who was CMV-seropositive. In nucleotides, the CDR3 is TGTGCCAGCACCGTGGGACCGATCTATGGCTACACCTTC. It translates to CASTVGPIYGYTF.